This TCR beta chain is from a study of CXCR3-negative and CXCR3-positive naive CD8 T cells. This clonotype is medium-sized by frequency. Germline CDR1 SGHKS, CDR2 YYEKEE (reference sequence). The CDR3 extends over 12 amino acids. UMI-tagged TRB cDNA libraries were built via 5' RACE. From its re-call of the 5' RACE reads, TCRdb lists each CDR3 protein once, without DNA. Its table records some 6,000 distinct CDR3 sequences. The sample was naive CXCR3- CD8+ T cells from blood. The subset was: CD45RO-CCR7+CD27+CD95- naive CD8+ T cells lacking CXCR3 (TNR3-). The source of this sequence is a human donor in good health. Some clones in this sample may be carry-over from other donors' samples. The J gene is TRBJ2-1, the V gene TRBV5-5. CDR3 sequence: CASSPVYNEQFF.